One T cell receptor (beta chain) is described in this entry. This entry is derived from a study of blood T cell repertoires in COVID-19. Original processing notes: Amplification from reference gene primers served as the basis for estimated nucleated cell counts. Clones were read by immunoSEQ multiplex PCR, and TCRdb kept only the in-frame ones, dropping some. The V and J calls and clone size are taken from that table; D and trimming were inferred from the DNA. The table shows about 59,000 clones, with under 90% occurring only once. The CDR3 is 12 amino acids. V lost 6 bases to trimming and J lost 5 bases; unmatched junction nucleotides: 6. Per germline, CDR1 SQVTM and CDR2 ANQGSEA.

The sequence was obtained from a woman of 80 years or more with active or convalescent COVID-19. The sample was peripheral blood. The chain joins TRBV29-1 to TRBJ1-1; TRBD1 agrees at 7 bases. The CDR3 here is CSVKTGLTEAFF. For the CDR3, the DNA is TGCAGCGTCAAGACAGGGCTGACTGAAGCTTTCTTT.